One TCR beta chain is described in this entry. These data are taken from a study of control samples from healthy donors and cancer patients. TCRdb's copy holds only in-frame clones and misses some; the assay was immunoSEQ multiplex PCR. Counted here are 130,000 to 150,000 clones, about nine tenths occurring once; the ten biggest clones make up more than 4%. Trimming shortened V by 0 bases and J by 8 bases, and 6 bases separated the two germline ends. Germline-derived CDR1 and CDR2 are SGHNT and YYREEE (reference sequence). The CDR3 runs 12 residues. This receptor was identified in a man between 25 and 39 years old in good health. Material: blood. The J gene is TRBJ2-1, the V gene TRBV5-4; D is ambiguous. DNA of the CDR3: TGTGCCAGCAGCTTGGCTAGGGATGAGCAGTTCTTC. Translating it yields CASSLARDEQFF.